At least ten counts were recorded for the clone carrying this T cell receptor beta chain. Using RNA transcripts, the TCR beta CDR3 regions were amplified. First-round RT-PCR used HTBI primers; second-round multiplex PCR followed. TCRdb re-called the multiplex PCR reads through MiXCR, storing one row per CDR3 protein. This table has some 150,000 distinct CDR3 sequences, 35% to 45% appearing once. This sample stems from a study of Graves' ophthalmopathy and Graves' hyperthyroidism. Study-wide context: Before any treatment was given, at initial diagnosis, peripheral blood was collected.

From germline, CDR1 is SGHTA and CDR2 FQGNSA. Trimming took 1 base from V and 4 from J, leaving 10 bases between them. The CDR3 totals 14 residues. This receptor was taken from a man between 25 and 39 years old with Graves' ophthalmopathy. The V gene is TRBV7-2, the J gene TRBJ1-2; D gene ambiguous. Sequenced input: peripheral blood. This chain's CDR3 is CASSLVGGSYGYTF. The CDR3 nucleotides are TGTGCCAGCAGCTTAGTGGGAGGGAGCTATGGCTACACCTTC.